These 9 T cell receptor beta chains came from one sample sequenced in a study of beta chain features in type 1 diabetes. Notes on the study in general: Across all four CD4+ subsets, people with type 1 diabetes showed modestly shorter TCRB CDR3s.

For these receptors, no antigen is known. What was sequenced were expressed TCRB transcripts, since all of the isolated RNA had been reverse transcribed. The repertoire was sequenced with immunoSEQ multiplex PCR; TCRdb's copy has only in-frame clones and lacks some. The sample lists approximately 100,000 clones; 25% to 35% were seen once. The sample comprised central memory CD4+ T cells from blood. The receptors originated from a woman aged 18-29 years with type 1 diabetes.

The CDR3 DNA reads as TGTGCCAGCAGTTTATCGGGCAGGGGGCTGAACACTGAAGCTTTCTTT. Its translation: CASSLSGRGLNTEAFF. The chain links TRBV27 to TRBJ1-1; 8 nucleotides line up with TRBD1. The CDR3 has 16 amino acids. The germline CDR1 and CDR2 sequences are MNHEY and SMNVEV (reference sequence). V lost 0 bases to trimming and J lost 0 bases; unmatched junction nucleotides: 3.

This chain's CDR3 is CASSTTRNLDTQYF. The CDR3 DNA reads as TGTGCCAGCAGCACAACGAGGAACTTAGATACGCAGTATTTT. The rearrangement uses TRBV28 and TRBJ2-3; D not resolved. Germline values: CDR1 MDHEN, CDR2 SYDVKM. The CDR3 loop spans 14 amino acids. V lost 6 bases and J 5 bases, leaving 15 bases between the germline ends.

Written as DNA, the CDR3 is TGTGCCAGCAGTGGACTAGCGGGATCCCAGAGAACCTACAATGAGCAGTTCTTC. The encoded protein is CASSGLAGSQRTYNEQFF. The chain joins TRBV6-1 to TRBJ2-1; 11 nucleotides match TRBD2. The V and J ends lost 4 bases and 2 bases, in that order; junction bases with no gene match: 10. The CDR3 length is 18 residues. Per the germline V gene, CDR1 is MNHNS and CDR2 is SASEGT.

This clone turned up a few times. The V call is TRBV4-3, the J call TRBJ1-2; D perhaps matches TRBD1 (6 bases). The CDR3 spans 13 residues. Germline V gene sequence: CDR1 LGHNA, CDR2 YSLEER. Trimming took 0 bases from V and 6 from J, leaving 8 bases between them. The DNA for the CDR3 is TGCGCCAGCAGCCAAGAGACAGGCGATGGCTACACCTTC. Translating it yields CASSQETGDGYTF.

This clone was seen a handful of times. The chain recombines TRBV5-4 with TRBJ1-2, with D possibly TRBD1 on 5 matching bases. Trimming took 3 bases from V and 4 from J, leaving 7 bases between them. This CDR3 region has 12 residues. Germline lookup yields CDR1 SGHNT and CDR2 YYREEE (reference sequence). This chain's CDR3 is CASSYDSYGYTF. The CDR3 region has the DNA TGTGCCAGCAGCTACGACAGCTATGGCTACACCTTC.

This clone came up once. The V call is TRBV25-1, the J call TRBJ2-3; possibly TRBD1 for D (6 bases). V lost 4 bases and J 4 bases, leaving 15 bases between the germline ends. The CDR3 is 15 residues long. Germline CDR1 reads MGHDK; CDR2 reads SYGVNS. The DNA for the CDR3 is TGTGCCAGCAGTGGCGCAGGGGTGGGTGCAGATACGCAGTATTTT. Translation: CASSGAGVGADTQYF.

V and J are TRBV28 and TRBJ1-2; D might be TRBD1 (6 bases). Trimming took 6 bases from V and 4 from J, leaving 12 bases between them. This CDR3 has 13 amino acids. Germline loops: CDR1 MDHEN, CDR2 SYDVKM. Written as DNA, the CDR3 is TGTGCCAGCAGCCTAGGACAGCGCTATGGCTACACCTTC. It yields the protein CASSLGQRYGYTF.

This chain connects TRBV5-4 to TRBJ2-5; 11 nucleotides align to TRBD2. Germline CDR1 reads SGHNT; CDR2 reads YYREEE (reference sequence). This CDR3 is built from 14 residues. Trimming cost V 5 bases and J 5 bases; bases outside gene matches: 5. The CDR3 nucleotides read TGTGCCAGCAGGGCTAGCGGGAGGAGGGAGACCCAGTACTTC. Translation gives CASRASGRRETQYF.

The rearrangement joins TRBV30 to TRBJ2-1; 10 bases match TRBD2. Trimming removed 3 bases from V and 8 bases from J; junction bases left unmatched: 13. The CDR3 covers 16 residues. Germline V gene sequence: CDR1 GTSNPN, CDR2 SVGIG (reference sequence). The CDR3 region is CAWSRTLASGSDEQFF. CDR3 coding DNA: TGTGCCTGGAGCCGAACTTTGGCTAGCGGGAGTGATGAGCAGTTCTTC.